The rows below give T cell receptor beta chains drawn from one sample of a study of blood T cell repertoires in COVID-19. TCRdb's copy holds only in-frame clones and misses some; the assay was immunoSEQ multiplex PCR. Of about 270,000 clones listed, roughly 86% are singletons. Sequencing input: PBMCs or T cells enriched from blood (not recorded which). The receptors were gathered from a woman aged 30 to 39 who had recovered from COVID-19. The conserved cysteine and the conserved F or W are not part of the CDR3 here. A D gene is named only where the DNA matches it firmly.

>-|TRBV6-1|TRBJ2-1
ASSDALRSGTIYNEQF
>-|TRBV5-6|TRBJ1-3
ASSQTQIQSLSGNTIY
>-|TRBV27|TRBJ1-2
ASSLLGGAGYT
>TRBD1|TRBV5-1|TRBJ2-1
ASRGDRGRSSYNEQF
>-|TRBV2|TRBJ1-4
ASIQGSEKLF
>TRBD2|TRBV7-2|TRBJ2-3
ASSLFGGGGLGSTDTQY
>TRBD1|TRBV2|TRBJ1-4
ASRRDRANEKLF
>TRBD2|TRBV18|TRBJ2-3
ASSPGGASGSTDTQY
>-|TRBV5-8|TRBJ1-2
ASSLLIRGRGYT
>TRBD2|TRBV6-4|TRBJ2-1
ASSDSPLAGGPKSYNEQF
>TRBD1|TRBV7-6|TRBJ1-1
ASSFHRGRFGTEAF
>-|TRBV18|TRBJ2-5
ASSPSDRHQETQY
>-|TRBV10-1|TRBJ1-5
ASSEAGGQPQH
>TRBD2|TRBV11-3|TRBJ2-3
ASSSSGGTDTQY
>TRBD1|TRBV19|TRBJ1-6
ASSVRDRGYNSPLH
>-|TRBV13|TRBJ2-7
ASSSSGRGWEQY
>TRBD2|TRBV10-1|TRBJ2-3
ASSEGLADTDTQY
>TRBD2|TRBV3-1/TRBV3-2|TRBJ2-5
ASSPGLAGFETQY
>-|TRBV11-2|TRBJ2-1
ASSPVPGERAYNEQF
>-|TRBV4-1|TRBJ1-3
ASSQVTGKSGNTIY
>TRBD1|TRBV9|TRBJ1-6
ASSAVTGVLH
>TRBD2|TRBV3-1/TRBV3-2|TRBJ2-1
ASSRTSVDNEQF
>-|TRBV3-1/TRBV3-2|TRBJ1-5
ASSLSGGDQPQH